These 32 T cell receptor beta chains share one sample of origin, sequenced in a study of blood T cell repertoires in COVID-19. Sequenced by immunoSEQ multiplex PCR; TCRdb stores in-frame clones only, minus some. The sample lists approximately 290,000 clones, around 87% occurring once. Sequencing was performed on peripheral blood. The receptors were gathered from a young man with active or convalescent COVID-19.

This sequence joins TRBV19 and TRBJ2-7; TRBD1 is a possible D gene (5 bases). CDR1 is LNHDA and CDR2 is SQIVND in the germline V gene (reference sequence). With 4 bases removed from V and 0 bases from J, the gap between germline ends came to 10 bases. The CDR3 has 14 residues. CDR3 amino acids: CASSRQISSYEQYF. The CDR3 coding sequence is TGTGCCAGTAGTAGACAGATAAGCTCCTACGAGCAGTACTTC.

The chain has TRBV10-3 and TRBJ1-5; 10 bases align to TRBD1. The ends lost 4 bases at V and 5 bases at J; junction bases unmatched: 5. The CDR3 covers 15 residues. The germline CDR1 and CDR2 sequences are ENHRY and SYGVKD. Written as DNA, the CDR3 is TGTGCCATCAGTGGGACAGGGGGATCCCATCAGCCCCAGCATTTT. Its translation: CAISGTGGSHQPQHF.

This clone has a single count. The chain is built from TRBV7-2 and TRBJ1-6; 7 bases are shared with TRBD1. Germline CDR1 reads SGHTA; CDR2 reads FQGNSA. The J segment lost 8 bases and the V segment lost 2 bases, leaving 3 bases of the junction unmatched. CDR3 size: 14 residues. CDR3 in amino acids: CASSLRQGHSPLHF. CDR3 in DNA: TGTGCCAGCAGCTTAAGACAGGGCCATTCACCCCTCCACTTT.

This sequence joins TRBV15 and TRBJ1-5, with 7 bases matching TRBD1. The V and J ends lost 3 bases and 3 bases, in that order; junction bases with no gene match: 11. Per germline, CDR1 LNHNV and CDR2 YYDKDF (reference sequence). The CDR3 extends over 17 amino acids. CDR3 nucleotide sequence: TGTGCCACCAGCAGCACCAACACCGGGACAGACAATCAGCCCCAGCATTTT. This gives the protein CATSSTNTGTDNQPQHF.

The gene calls are TRBV5-1 and TRBJ1-4; perhaps TRBD1 as D (5 bases). Germline V lookup: CDR1 SGHRS, CDR2 YFSETQ. Trimming left V 5 bases short and J 8 bases short, with 19 bases between. The CDR3 has 15 residues. CDR3 DNA sequence: TGCGCCAGCAGACAACCGGGACTTAACGGAGAAAAACTGTTTTTT. As protein: CASRQPGLNGEKLFF.

The genes are TRBV6-6 and TRBJ2-1, with D possibly matching TRBD2 (5 bases). V gave up 0 bases and J gave up 3 bases, with 9 bases separating them. CDR3 length equals 15 residues. Germline V gene sequence: CDR1 MNHNY, CDR2 SVGAGI (reference sequence). CDR3 amino acids: CASSYSNGIYNEQFF. The CDR3 coding sequence is TGTGCCAGCAGTTACTCGAACGGGATCTACAATGAGCAGTTCTTC.

The chain employs TRBV18 and TRBJ2-1, with 14 bases lining up with TRBD2. CDR3 length equals 16 residues. J was trimmed by 9 bases and V by 1 base; bases with no gene match: 5. The germline V gene encodes CDR1 KGHSH and CDR2 LQKENI. The CDR3 DNA reads TGTGCCAGCTCACCACGGGGACTAGCGGGAGATCTTGAGCAGTTCTTC. It encodes CASSPRGLAGDLEQFF.

The V gene is TRBV6-5, the J gene TRBJ1-1; tentative D call: TRBD1 (6 bases). This CDR3 has 14 residues. Trimming removed 5 bases from V and 1 base from J, with 11 bases in between. Germline-derived CDR1 and CDR2 are MNHEY and SVGAGI. CDR3 DNA: TGTGCCAGCAGTACGCCCAGGGGGAACACTGAAGCTTTCTTT. It specifies CASSTPRGNTEAFF.

The chain carries TRBV5-5 and TRBJ1-3, with 8 bases fitting TRBD1. The germline V gene has CDR1 SGHKS and CDR2 YYEKEE (reference sequence). The V segment lost 3 bases and the J segment 4 bases; nucleotides outside the gene matches: 6. The CDR3 is made up of 15 amino acids. CDR3 loop: CASSSNRGAGNTIYF. In DNA form, the CDR3 reads TGTGCCAGCAGCTCAAACAGGGGGGCCGGAAACACCATATATTTT.

A remark on this clone: Germline and junction disagree at one end, which may indicate a read error. The V and J genes are TRBV7-2 and TRBJ2-7; D possibly corresponds to TRBD1 (6 bases). CDR1 SGHTA and CDR2 FQGNSA come from the germline V gene. The CDR3 runs 10 residues. The CDR3 nucleotides are TGTGCCAGCAGCACCGAGCGAGGGGGTTTC. Translating it yields CASSTERGGF.

This clone was seen a handful of times. The chain joins TRBV2 to TRBJ1-1, with D maybe TRBD1 (5 bases). CDR3 length: 13 amino acids. The V gene lost 7 bases and the J gene lost 4 bases, with 13 bases spanning the gap. Looked up from germline, CDR1 is SNHLY and CDR2 is FYNNEI. The CDR3 loop reads CASTDSRGTEAFF. CDR3 sequence (DNA): TGTGCCAGCACTGACAGTCGTGGCACTGAAGCTTTCTTT.

The chain employs TRBV27 and TRBJ1-1; TRBD1 matches 7 bases. The CDR3 loop spans 13 amino acids. Germline lookup yields CDR1 MNHEY and CDR2 SMNVEV (reference sequence). The J segment lost 4 bases and the V segment lost 5 bases, leaving 4 bases of the junction unmatched. This CDR3 is CASSTGVATEAFF. The CDR3 nucleotides read TGTGCCAGCAGTACAGGGGTGGCCACTGAAGCTTTCTTT.

The J gene is TRBJ1-1, the V gene TRBV5-1; D possibly corresponds to TRBD1 (6 bases). The V end lost 4 bases, the J end lost 2 bases, and 12 bases lay between the germline ends. The CDR3 is made up of 14 amino acids. In germline, CDR1 is SGHRS, CDR2 YFSETQ. DNA of the CDR3: TGCGCCAGCAGCAAGGACAGCCCAAACACTGAAGCTTTCTTT. This sequence encodes CASSKDSPNTEAFF. The entire variable domain, with the rest obtained from reference TRBV5-1 and TRBJ1-1, is as follows: KAGVTQTPRYLIKTRGQQVTLSCSPISGHRSVSWYQQTPGQGLQFLFEYFSETQRNKGNFPGRFSGRQFSNSRSEMNVSTLELGDSALYLCASSKDSPNTEAFFGQGTRLTVV.

This clone has a handful of counts. V gene TRBV29-1 combines with J gene TRBJ2-4, with TRBD1 as a possible D gene (5 bases). CDR1 is SQVTM, CDR2 ANQGSEA, per germline. V dropped 4 bases and J dropped 6 bases, with 13 bases sitting between them. The CDR3 is made up of 13 amino acids. CDR3 amino acids: CSVVGQGTNIQYF. The CDR3 nucleotides are TGCAGCGTTGTCGGGCAGGGCACAAACATTCAGTACTTC.

The rearrangement links TRBV6-1 to TRBJ2-3; no reliable D call. With 3 bases removed from V and 1 base from J, the gap between germline ends came to 11 bases. Germline-derived CDR1 and CDR2 are MNHNS and SASEGT. The CDR3 runs to 15 residues. The CDR3 region is CASSDFGRGTDTQYF. In DNA form, the CDR3 reads TGTGCCAGCAGTGATTTTGGGCGCGGCACAGATACGCAGTATTTT.

The chain employs TRBV24-1 and TRBJ1-1; TRBD1 aligns across 8 bases. V gave up 7 bases and J gave up 3 bases; unmatched junction bases: 3. The CDR3 length is 13 residues. The V gene's germline CDR1 is KGHDR and CDR2 SFDVKD. CDR3 in DNA: TGTGCCACCAGCCGACAGGGGTACACTGAAGCTTTCTTT. This sequence encodes CATSRQGYTEAFF.

The rearrangement joins TRBV27 to TRBJ1-2; D remains unclear. Trimming removed 0 bases at V and 4 bases at J, with 6 bases between. Looked up from germline, CDR1 is MNHEY and CDR2 is SMNVEV (reference sequence). The CDR3 is 13 amino acids. CDR3 protein: CASSLSFGYGYTF. CDR3 coding DNA: TGTGCCAGCAGTTTATCTTTCGGCTATGGCTACACCTTC.

The chain carries TRBV29-1 and TRBJ2-3, with a weak D call TRBD1 (6 bases). V dropped 6 bases and J dropped 0 bases, with 16 bases sitting between them. Germline V gene lookup returns CDR1 SQVTM and CDR2 ANQGSEA. CDR3 size: 15 residues. The CDR3 DNA reads as TGCAGCGTCGCTGGGACATTTTCTAGCACAGATACGCAGTATTTT. It is translated as CSVAGTFSSTDTQYF.

V and J are TRBV18 and TRBJ2-1; D perhaps matches TRBD1 (8 bases). V lost 0 bases and J 4 bases, leaving 16 bases between the germline ends. CDR1 is KGHSH and CDR2 is LQKENI in the germline V gene. This CDR3 contains 17 residues. CDR3 region: CASSPPQGGLAYNEQFF. CDR3 DNA: TGTGCCAGCTCACCACCACAGGGGGGGCTGGCTTACAATGAGCAGTTCTTC.

The chain joins TRBV15 to TRBJ1-1, with a tentative D call TRBD1 (6 bases). Trimming stripped 9 bases from V and 4 bases from J, with 18 bases between. This CDR3 is 14 amino acids long. Germline V gene data show CDR1 as LNHNV and CDR2 as YYDKDF (reference sequence). CDR3 sequence (DNA): TGTGCCACTCATTCCCAGGGGTTTCGCACTGAAGCTTTCTTT. Protein sequence: CATHSQGFRTEAFF. Complete variable domain (other parts from reference TRBV15 and TRBJ1-1): DAMVIQNPRYQVTQFGKPVTLSCSQTLNHNVMYWYQQKSSQAPKLLFHYYDKDFNNEADTPDNFQSRRPNTSFCFLDIRSPGLGDTAMYLCATHSQGFRTEAFFGQGTRLTVV.

The J gene is TRBJ2-5, the V gene TRBV9, with a tentative D call TRBD2 (6 bases). Germline V lookup: CDR1 SGDLS, CDR2 YYNGEE. The CDR3 runs to 15 residues. V lost 0 bases, J lost 2 bases, and 11 bases lay in between. This chain's CDR3 is CASSVAGLTQETQYF. CDR3 coding DNA: TGTGCCAGCAGCGTAGCGGGACTCACACAAGAGACCCAGTACTTC.

The DNA for the CDR3 is TGTGCCAGCAGCTCAGCCCGGACTAGCGGAGAGGGGGAGACCCAGTACTTC. This translates into CASSSARTSGEGETQYF. V is TRBV9 and J is TRBJ2-5; TRBD2 agrees at 10 bases. This CDR3 comprises 17 residues. The J segment lost 5 bases and the V segment lost 4 bases, leaving 14 bases of the junction unmatched. CDR1 is SGDLS, CDR2 YYNGEE, per germline.

The V and J genes are TRBV11-2 and TRBJ2-1; the D gene is possibly TRBD2 (7 bases). From germline, CDR1 is SGHAT and CDR2 FQNNGV. V lost 6 bases, J lost 7 bases, and 19 bases lay in between. The CDR3 runs 15 residues. CDR3 sequence (DNA): TGTGCCAGCAGAGCCCTGAGGGGGGGCCTTAATGAGCAGTTCTTC. Amino acids: CASRALRGGLNEQFF.

V gene TRBV7-8 combines with J gene TRBJ1-6; D perhaps matches TRBD1 (5 bases). The V end was cut by 2 bases, the J end by 4 bases, with 9 bases between. The CDR3 covers 15 residues. CDR1 and CDR2 (germline): SGHVS, FQNEAQ. The CDR3 region is CASSLLQVYNSPLHF. CDR3 bases: TGTGCCAGCAGCTTACTACAGGTTTATAATTCACCCCTCCACTTT.

V gene TRBV5-1 combines with J gene TRBJ2-5, with a possible D match to TRBD2 (6 bases). Trimming removed 0 bases from V and 5 bases from J, with 8 bases in between. This CDR3 has 13 residues. Germline V gives CDR1 SGHRS, CDR2 YFSETQ. The CDR3 spells CASSLEGRETQYF. DNA for the CDR3: TGCGCCAGCAGCTTGGAAGGGAGGGAGACCCAGTACTTC.

In its sample, this clone was seen a few times. The chain links TRBV19 to TRBJ1-3, with D hard to call. The CDR3 runs 14 residues. The ends were cut back, 3 bases at V and 1 base at J, with 7 bases in the middle. Germline values: CDR1 LNHDA, CDR2 SQIVND (reference sequence). The CDR3 nucleotides are TGTGCCAGTAGTATGACTGGGTCTGGAAACACCATATATTTT. This gives the protein CASSMTGSGNTIYF.

The chain employs TRBV28 and TRBJ1-3, with D possibly matching TRBD1 (6 bases). CDR1 and CDR2 (germline): MDHEN, SYDVKM. The CDR3 spans 14 residues. Between the trimmed V and J ends, which lost 7 bases and 4 bases, there was a span of 14 bases. The CDR3 is CASKFGQGGNTIYF. CDR3 DNA sequence: TGTGCCAGCAAGTTTGGGCAGGGGGGAAACACCATATATTTT.

This chain links TRBV2 with TRBJ2-6; D gene uncertain. V was shortened by 5 bases and J by 0 bases, with 11 bases between the two germline ends. Germline loops: CDR1 SNHLY, CDR2 FYNNEI. The CDR3 consists of 16 residues. CDR3 coding DNA: TGTGCCAGCAGTAAAGACACCTTCTCTGGGGCCAACGTCCTGACTTTC. It specifies CASSKDTFSGANVLTF. The full variable domain, completed using reference TRBV2 and TRBJ2-6, is EPEVTQTPSHQVTQMGQEVILRCVPISNHLYFYWYRQILGQKVEFLVSFYNNEISEKSEIFDDQFSVERPDGSNFTLKIRSTKLEDSAMYFCASSKDTFSGANVLTFGAGSRLTVL.

The chain uses TRBV6-5 and TRBJ1-2; tentatively, D is TRBD1 (5 bases). The CDR3 runs 14 residues. Trimming pared 7 bases from V and 3 bases from J, leaving 15 bases between. The germline V gene has CDR1 MNHEY and CDR2 SVGAGI. This CDR3 is CASMYDGTHYGYTF. The CDR3 region has the DNA TGTGCCAGCATGTATGACGGGACTCACTATGGCTACACCTTC.

A few counts support this clone. V usage is TRBV5-5 and J usage is TRBJ1-1, with TRBD1 identical over 9 bases. Germline V gene lookup returns CDR1 SGHKS and CDR2 YYEKEE (reference sequence). CDR3 length: 15 residues. V shed 4 bases and J 2 bases; nucleotides not matched to a gene: 6. The CDR3 nucleotides are TGTGCCAGCAGCGACCGGGACAGGGTTAACACTGAAGCTTTCTTT. Translation: CASSDRDRVNTEAFF.

The chain combines TRBV3-1 (or the pseudogene TRBV3-2) with TRBJ2-3, with a tentative D call TRBD2 (5 bases). Trimming cost V 1 base and J 7 bases, with 18 bases left between them. This CDR3 is built from 16 residues. Germline V lookup: CDR1 LGHDT, CDR2 YNNKEL (reference sequence). CDR3 DNA: TGTGCCAGCAGCCAAGCGGACTTCTCGGCGCTAAATACGCAGTATTTT. Translated, it gives CASSQADFSALNTQYF.

A note on this clone: In the same sample, other DNA sequences code for this CDR3. This chain connects TRBV5-1 to TRBJ2-3, with TRBD2 matching 14 bases. CDR3 length equals 16 residues. Trimming removed 2 bases from V and 4 bases from J; junction bases left unmatched: 3. CDR1 and CDR2 from the germline V gene are SGHRS and YFSETQ. CDR3: CASSLGTSGSSDTQYF. The CDR3 DNA follows: TGCGCCAGCAGCTTAGGGACTAGCGGGAGTTCAGATACGCAGTATTTT.